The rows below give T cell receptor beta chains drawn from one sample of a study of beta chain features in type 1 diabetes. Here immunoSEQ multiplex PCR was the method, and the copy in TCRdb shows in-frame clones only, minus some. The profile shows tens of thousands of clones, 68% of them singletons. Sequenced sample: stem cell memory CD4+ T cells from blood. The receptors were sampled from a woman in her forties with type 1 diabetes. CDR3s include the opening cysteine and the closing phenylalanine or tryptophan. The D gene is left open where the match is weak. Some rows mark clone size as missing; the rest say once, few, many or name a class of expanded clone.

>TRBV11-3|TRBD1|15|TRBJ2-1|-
TGTGCCAGCAGCTCCGGGACAGGGGGCGTAAATGAGCAGTTCTTC
CASSSGTGGVNEQFF
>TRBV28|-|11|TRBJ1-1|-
TGTGCCTCTATCGTGAACACTGAAGCTTTCTTT
CASIVNTEAFF
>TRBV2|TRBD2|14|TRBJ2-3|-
TGTGCCAGCAGTACTAGCGGGATTTCAGATACGCAGTATTTT
CASSTSGISDTQYF
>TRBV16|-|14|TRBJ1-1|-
TGTGCCAGCAGCCCCTATGGGGAGAGCACTGAAGCTTTCTTT
CASSPYGESTEAFF
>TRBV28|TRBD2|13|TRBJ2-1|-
TGTGCCAGCACCCAGGGGACTAGGGGTGAGCAGTTCTTC
CASTQGTRGEQFF
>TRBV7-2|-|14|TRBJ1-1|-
TGTGCCAGCAGCTTAGACAGGGCCCTTGTTGAAGCTTTCTTT
CASSLDRALVEAFF
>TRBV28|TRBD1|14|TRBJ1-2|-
TGTGCCAGCAGTTTAAGGGACAGGGTAGGCGGCTACACCTTC
CASSLRDRVGGYTF
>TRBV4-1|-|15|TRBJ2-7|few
TGCGCCAGCAGCCAAGATCCTCAGGCCTTCGGCGAGCAGTACTTC
CASSQDPQAFGEQYF
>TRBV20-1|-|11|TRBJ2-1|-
TGCAGAAAGCTCTCCTACAATGAGCAGTTCTTC
CRKLSYNEQFF
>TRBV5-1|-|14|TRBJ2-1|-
TGCGCCAGCAACCTCGCGAGCTCCTACAATGAGCAGTTCTTC
CASNLASSYNEQFF
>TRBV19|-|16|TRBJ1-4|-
TGTGCCAGTAGACAACCAGGGGATGCAACTAATGAAAAACTGTTTTTT
CASRQPGDATNEKLFF
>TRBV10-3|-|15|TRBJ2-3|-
TGTGCCATCAGTGAGTCCGGGAGTCGAGCAGATACGCAGTATTTT
CAISESGSRADTQYF
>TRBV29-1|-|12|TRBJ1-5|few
TGCAGCGTTGCCCTCGAACGGGGGCCCCAGCATTTT
CSVALERGPQHF
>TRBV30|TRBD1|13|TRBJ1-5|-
TGTGCCTGGGCGGGGACAGGGGATCAGCCCCAGCATTTT
CAWAGTGDQPQHF
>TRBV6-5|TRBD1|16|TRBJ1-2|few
TGTGCCAGCAGTTACCCACATGGGGACAGGGTACAAGGCTACACCTTC
CASSYPHGDRVQGYTF
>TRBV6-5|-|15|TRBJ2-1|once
TGTGCCAGCAGTTACTCGAAGCGGACTGTCAATGAGCAGTTCTTC
CASSYSKRTVNEQFF
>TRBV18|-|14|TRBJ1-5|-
TGTGCCAGCTCACCAATGAGGAAAAATCAGCCCCAGCATTTT
CASSPMRKNQPQHF
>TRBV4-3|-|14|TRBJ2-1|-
TGCGCCAGCAGCCAAGGGGCAGGCTACAATGAGCAGTTCTTC
CASSQGAGYNEQFF
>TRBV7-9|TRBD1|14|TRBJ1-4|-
TGTGCCAGCAACGGCGAGGGACAGATTGAAAAACTGTTTTTT
CASNGEGQIEKLFF
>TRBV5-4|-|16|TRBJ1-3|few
TGTGCCAGCAGCTTGGAAGGACAGATCTCTGGAAACACCATATATTTT
CASSLEGQISGNTIYF
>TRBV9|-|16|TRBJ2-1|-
TGTGCCAGCAGCGTATTGGCGGGTAGCTCCTACAATGAGCAGTTCTTC
CASSVLAGSSYNEQFF
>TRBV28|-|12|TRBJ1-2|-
TGTGCCAGCAGTTTTCAGGGTCGGATGGCTGCCTTC
CASSFQGRMAAF
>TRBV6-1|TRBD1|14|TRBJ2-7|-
TGTGCCAGCAGAACAGGGGTCGGGCGCTACGAGCAGTACTTC
CASRTGVGRYEQYF
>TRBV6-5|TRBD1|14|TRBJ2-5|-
TGTGCCAGCAGTGCGGGGACAGGCCTAGGGACCCAGTACTTC
CASSAGTGLGTQYF
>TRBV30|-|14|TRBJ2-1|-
TGTGCCTGTTGTCCCAAAGGGGCTTCCAATGAGCAGTTCTTC
CACCPKGASNEQFF
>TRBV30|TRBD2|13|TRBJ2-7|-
TGTGCCTGGAGGACTAGCGGGACAGGGGAGCAGTACTTC
CAWRTSGTGEQYF
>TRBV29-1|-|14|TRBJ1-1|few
TGCAGCGTTGTGCTAATAGCAATGAACACTGAAGCTTTCTTT
CSVVLIAMNTEAFF
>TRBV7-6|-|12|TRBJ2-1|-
TGTGCCAGCAGCTCCTCTAGGTTAGAGCAGTTCTTC
CASSSSRLEQFF
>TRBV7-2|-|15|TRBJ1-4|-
TGTGCCAGCAGCAAGAACAGGGCAACTAATGAAAAACTGTTTTTT
CASSKNRATNEKLFF
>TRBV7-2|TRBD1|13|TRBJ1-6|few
TGTGCCAGCGGCCAGGGGGATCGCTCACCCCTCCACTTT
CASGQGDRSPLHF
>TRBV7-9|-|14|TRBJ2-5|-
TGTGCCAGCAGCCTCACGCTGGGGGCGGAGACCCAGTACTTC
CASSLTLGAETQYF
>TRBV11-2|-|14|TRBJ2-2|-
TGTGCCAGCAGCTTAGAGGGGCTGGCAGGGGAGCTGTTTTTT
CASSLEGLAGELFF
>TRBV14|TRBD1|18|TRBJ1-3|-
TGTGCCAGCAGCCAACTTCGACAGGGAAAATCCTCAGGAAACACCATATATTTT
CASSQLRQGKSSGNTIYF
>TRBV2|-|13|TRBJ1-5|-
TGTGCCAGCAGCGAGACAGGCTCTCAGCCCCAGCATTTT
CASSETGSQPQHF
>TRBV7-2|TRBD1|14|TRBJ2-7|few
TGCGCCAGCAGCCCCGGACAGGGGCTGTACGAGCAGTACTTC
CASSPGQGLYEQYF
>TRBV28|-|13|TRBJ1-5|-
TGTGCCAGCAGTAATCGCAGGGGTCAGCCCCAGCATTTT
CASSNRRGQPQHF
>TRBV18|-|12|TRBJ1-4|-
TGTGCCAGCTCACCTGCGCAGGAACAACTGTTTTTT
CASSPAQEQLFF
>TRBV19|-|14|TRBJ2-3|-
TGTGCCAGTACGGACAGGGACTACAAAGATACGCAGTATTTT
CASTDRDYKDTQYF
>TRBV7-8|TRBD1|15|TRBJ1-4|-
TGTGCCAGCAGCTTCGGGACAGGGCAAAATGAAAAACTGTTTTTT
CASSFGTGQNEKLFF
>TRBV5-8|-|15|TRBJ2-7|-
TGTGCCAGCAGCCTGGGCGGGACCGTTTCCTACGAGCAGTACTTC
CASSLGGTVSYEQYF
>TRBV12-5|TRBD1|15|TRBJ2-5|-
TGTGCTAGTGGTTTGGAGACAGGGGGCGCTGAGACCCAGTACTTC
CASGLETGGAETQYF